This T cell receptor beta chain originates from a study of identical twins. This clonotype was seen at least ten times. The junction and the germline gene differ at one end; a read error may be behind it. The CDR3 has 13 amino acids. The germline CDR1 and CDR2 sequences are SSHAT and FNYEAQ (reference sequence). TCRdb independently ran MiXCR on the 5' RACE reads; one entry per CDR3 protein. This sample carries under 800,000 distinct CDR3 sequences, around 21% of them seen once, and the ten largest clones take roughly 4%. Each donor was a healthy Caucasian. These data are also associated with another study on T cells expressing NK-cell markers. That report adds: Sorted CD3+CD56-NKG2C+, CD3+CD56+NKG2C+ and CD3+CD56+NKG2C- T cells supplied the TCR beta repertoires.

The sample was PBMCs. V usage is TRBV7-7 and J usage is TRBJ2-5; D gene ambiguous. This receptor was identified in a woman aged 18-35 years in good health. The CDR3 DNA follows: TGTGCTAGCAGCTCTGGCATTGGAGAGACCCAGTACTTC. This encodes CASSSGIGETQYF.